Following are 7 T cell receptor beta chains from one sample sequenced in a study of tumor-infiltrating T cells and Merkel cell polyomavirus. Study-level information: The study examined CD8+ T cells specific for the Merkel cell polyomavirus KLL epitope.

Profiling relied on immunoSEQ multiplex PCR, and the TCRdb table lists in-frame clones only, not all of them. The table includes about 25,000 clones, 70% to 90% detected once. Robust Merkel cell polyomavirus Large T antigen positivity by immunohistochemistry was seen in all patients' tumors. The source material was lymph node tissue. Source of these receptors: a man aged 50-60 years with Merkel cell carcinoma.

The chain carries TRBV18 and TRBJ1-1, with TRBD1 matching over 11 bases. J was trimmed by 5 bases and V by 2 bases; bases with no gene match: 7. Germline lookup yields CDR1 KGHSH and CDR2 LQKENI. This CDR3 is built from 16 residues. The CDR3 spells CASSPWTGGDGTEAFF. Written as DNA, the CDR3 is TGTGCCAGCTCACCATGGACAGGGGGCGATGGGACTGAAGCTTTCTTT.

The chain couples TRBV6-6 to TRBJ2-2, with D possibly matching TRBD1 (7 bases). The CDR3 length is 12 residues. Germline CDR1 MNHNY, CDR2 SVGAGI (reference sequence). Trimming took 11 bases from V and 6 from J, leaving 13 bases between them. The CDR3 sequence is CAQGGRSGELFF. CDR3 in DNA: TGTGCCCAGGGGGGCAGATCCGGGGAGCTGTTTTTT.

The chain employs TRBV6-1 and TRBJ2-2; 12 nucleotides match TRBD2. The germline CDR1 and CDR2 sequences are MNHNS and SASEGT. Losses at the gene ends were 4 bases for V and 1 base for J; bases not matched to a gene: 4. The CDR3 consists of 17 residues. The CDR3 spells CASSGASGRENTGELFF. The CDR3 DNA is TGTGCCAGCAGTGGGGCTAGCGGGAGGGAGAACACCGGGGAGCTGTTTTTT.

V and J are TRBV5-1 and TRBJ2-7; 10 nucleotides match TRBD1. This CDR3 is 17 amino acids long. Germline V lookup: CDR1 SGHRS, CDR2 YFSETQ. J gave up 0 bases and V 0 bases, and 6 bases lay outside the gene matches. CDR3 nucleotide sequence: TGCGCCAGCAGCTTGGGATCGGGGACAGGGGTCTCCTACGAGCAGTACTTC. It encodes CASSLGSGTGVSYEQYF.

V usage is TRBV30 and J usage is TRBJ2-7; weak D call: TRBD2 (5 bases). CDR3 length: 12 amino acids. The V end was cut by 2 bases, the J end by 2 bases, with 7 bases between. CDR1 and CDR2 from the germline V gene are GTSNPN and SVGIG (reference sequence). The CDR3 protein is CAWSSEAYEQYF. CDR3 sequence (DNA): TGTGCCTGGAGTTCGGAGGCCTACGAGCAGTACTTC.

The chain couples TRBV15 to TRBJ2-4; D possibly corresponds to TRBD2 (6 bases). Germline assignment: CDR1 LNHNV and CDR2 YYDKDF (reference sequence). This CDR3 region has 17 residues. V was clipped by 1 base and J by 0 bases, with 13 bases between them. The CDR3 nucleotides are TGTGCCACCAGCAGAGGCGGGGCGGGAATAGCCAAAAACATTCAGTACTTC. It is translated as CATSRGGAGIAKNIQYF.

This chain connects TRBV5-1 to TRBJ2-3; 8 nucleotides line up with TRBD2. The CDR3 length is 20 residues. V was pared by 1 base and J by 0 bases, with 16 bases of the junction left unmatched. Germline V gene lookup returns CDR1 SGHRS and CDR2 YFSETQ. CDR3 nucleotide sequence: TGCGCCAGCAGCTTGAGCTCGCGGGGGGCGCGAGGCGCTAGCACAGATACGCAGTATTTT. Translated, it gives CASSLSSRGARGASTDTQYF. Variable domain in full (rest from reference TRBV5-1 and TRBJ2-3): KAGVTQTPRYLIKTRGQQVTLSCSPISGHRSVSWYQQTPGQGLQFLFEYFSETQRNKGNFPGRFSGRQFSNSRSEMNVSTLELGDSALYLCASSLSSRGARGASTDTQYFGPGTRLTVL.